The rows below give T cell receptor beta chains drawn from one sample of a study of CXCR3-negative and CXCR3-positive naive CD8 T cells. TCRdb reprocessed the 5' RACE reads, keeping one entry per CDR3 protein, no DNA. The sample's table shows around 50,000 distinct CDR3 sequences. Material for sequencing was naive CXCR3- CD8+ T cells from blood. The receptors here all came from a human donor in good health. Some clones in this sample may be carry-over from other donors' samples. CDR3s include the opening cysteine and the closing phenylalanine or tryptophan.

length	J	V	CDR3
15	TRBJ2-4	TRBV5-1	CASSFPPDLKNIQYF
17	TRBJ2-3	TRBV20-1	CSASTPFRSWSTDTQYF
14	TRBJ2-3	TRBV6-4	CASSDSRGADTQYF
13	TRBJ1-5	TRBV6-2/TRBV6-3	CASSGGSNQPQHF
11	TRBJ2-1	TRBV29-1	CSVTDRGWQFF
15	TRBJ2-3	TRBV6-4	CASSDSRGDVDTQYF
14	TRBJ2-3	TRBV6-1	CASSGTGSTDTQYF
12	TRBJ2-3	TRBV5-6	CASSPPGDTQYF
15	TRBJ2-7	TRBV3-1	CASSHRDRGVHEQYF
16	TRBJ2-5	TRBV29-1	CSALSPWAGGQETQYF
13	TRBJ2-7	TRBV7-9	CASSLILVAEQYF
15	TRBJ2-7	TRBV28	CASSLWQGGGDEQYF
14	TRBJ2-3	TRBV13	CASSGGPGTDTQYF